Each of the 28 T cell receptor beta chains below was sequenced from the same sample in a study of cytomegalovirus exposure and HLA in healthy donors. 60 Vbeta and 13 Jbeta primers were used in PCR. This table comes from immunoSEQ multiplex PCR, and its TCRdb copy is limited to in-frame clones, with some not included. The sample lists around 300,000 clones; around 90% were seen once. The sample taken for sequencing was PBMCs. These receptor sequences come from a woman aged 18-29 years in good health and CMV-seronegative.

This chain joins TRBV27 and TRBJ1-2, with D possibly being TRBD1 (6 bases). From germline, CDR1 is MNHEY and CDR2 SMNVEV (reference sequence). The CDR3 totals 13 residues. V was pared by 8 bases and J by 5 bases, with 15 bases between. CDR3 in amino acids: CASGPGVAYGYTF. The CDR3 nucleotides read TGTGCCAGCGGCCCAGGGGTCGCTTATGGCTACACCTTC.

The chain couples TRBV10-2 to TRBJ2-5; 8 bases fit TRBD2. V lost 5 bases to trimming and J lost 3 bases; unmatched junction nucleotides: 8. Germline V lookup: CDR1 WSHSY, CDR2 SAAADI. The CDR3 is 15 amino acids. The CDR3 DNA reads TGCGCCAGCAGTCTAGCGGGTACTTCCGAAGAGACCCAGTACTTC. It encodes CASSLAGTSEETQYF.

V usage is TRBV5-1 and J usage is TRBJ2-1; 8 nucleotides line up with TRBD2. The CDR3 runs 14 residues. Germline values: CDR1 SGHRS, CDR2 YFSETQ. With V trimmed by 2 bases and J by 10 bases, 8 bases remained unmatched. The CDR3 DNA reads as TGCGCCAGCAGCTTCGCGGGGGGTGCTGCGGAGCAGTTCTTC. Translation: CASSFAGGAAEQFF. The full variable domain, in which reference TRBV5-1 and TRBJ2-1 provide the parts outside the CDR3, is KAGVTQTPRYLIKTRGQQVTLSCSPISGHRSVSWYQQTPGQGLQFLFEYFSETQRNKGNFPGRFSGRQFSNSRSEMNVSTLELGDSALYLCASSFAGGAAEQFFGPGTRLTVL.

The chain has TRBV6-1 and TRBJ1-5; 7 nucleotides agree with TRBD1. V gave up 5 bases and J gave up 7 bases; unmatched junction bases: 11. The CDR3 is 15 amino acids. Germline CDR1 is MNHNS and CDR2 is SASEGT. CDR3 in amino acids: CASSQVVGGRQPQHF. The DNA of the CDR3 is TGTGCCAGCAGTCAAGTCGTAGGGGGCAGGCAGCCCCAGCATTTT.

A single count supports this clone. The rearrangement links TRBV13 to TRBJ2-3; 8 bases agree with TRBD1. Looked up from germline, CDR1 is PRHDT and CDR2 is FYEKMQ (reference sequence). The V gene end was trimmed by 1 base and the J gene end by 3 bases; junction bases not matched to a gene: 6. This CDR3 comprises 16 residues. DNA of the CDR3: TGTGCCAGCAGCTTAGTGCAGGGGGCCTTGACAGATACGCAGTATTTT. Protein product: CASSLVQGALTDTQYF.

The chain links TRBV4-1 to TRBJ1-3; 8 bases line up with TRBD1. The CDR3 runs to 16 residues. Germline CDR1 reads MGHRA; CDR2 reads YSYEKL. V trimming: 6 bases; J trimming: 0 bases; junction bases outside the gene matches: 7. DNA of the CDR3: TGCGCCAGCAGTTCCACAGGGGGTACCTCTGGAAACACCATATATTTT. Encoded protein: CASSSTGGTSGNTIYF.

This clone was found a few times. The V and J genes are TRBV27 and TRBJ2-7; TRBD1 matches at 10 bases. Germline CDR1 reads MNHEY; CDR2 reads SMNVEV (reference sequence). The CDR3 covers 14 residues. After removal of 8 bases from V and 5 bases from J, the junction contained 9 bases not matched to a gene. The CDR3 reads CASGSGTGVNEQYF. The DNA for the CDR3 is TGTGCCAGCGGATCCGGGACAGGGGTCAACGAGCAGTACTTC.

The J gene is TRBJ1-4, the V gene TRBV27, with no clear D. The V gene lost 2 bases and the J gene lost 0 bases, with 7 bases spanning the gap. Germline loops: CDR1 MNHEY, CDR2 SMNVEV (reference sequence). The CDR3 runs to 15 residues. CDR3 DNA: TGTGCCAGCAGTTTAGGAGGTGCAACTAATGAAAAACTGTTTTTT. Residues: CASSLGGATNEKLFF.

V is TRBV4-1 and J is TRBJ1-1; D possibly corresponds to TRBD1 (5 bases). The length of the CDR3 is 14 residues. Germline V gene lookup returns CDR1 MGHRA and CDR2 YSYEKL. Trimming stripped 0 bases from V and 4 bases from J, with 9 bases between. The CDR3 nucleotides read TGCGCCAGCAGCCAAGACGTGGGGCCCACTGAAGCTTTCTTT. This encodes CASSQDVGPTEAFF.

The table lists this clone with a few counts. The chain has TRBV25-1 and TRBJ2-3; the match to TRBD1 covers 9 bases. Germline assignment: CDR1 MGHDK and CDR2 SYGVNS. Trimming removed 0 bases from V and 2 bases from J; junction bases left unmatched: 6. There are 17 residues in the CDR3. The CDR3 loop is CASSEYGRDRATDTQYF. CDR3 nucleotides: TGTGCCAGCAGTGAATATGGTAGGGACAGGGCCACAGATACGCAGTATTTT.

The V call is TRBV5-1, the J call TRBJ1-1; unclear D gene. The CDR3 covers 14 residues. Germline V CDR1 and CDR2: SGHRS, YFSETQ. V lost 5 bases and J 1 base, leaving 12 bases between the germline ends. The CDR3 coding sequence is TGCGCCAGCAGTAGAGAAATGCGGAACACTGAAGCTTTCTTT. As protein: CASSREMRNTEAFF.

V is TRBV4-2 and J is TRBJ1-1; D perhaps matches TRBD1 (6 bases). The germline V gene encodes CDR1 LGHNA and CDR2 YNFKEQ. The CDR3 has 18 amino acids. Trimming stripped 0 bases from V and 5 bases from J, with 22 bases between. CDR3 amino acids: CASSQDSFQGKFLTEAFF. CDR3 coding DNA: TGTGCCAGCAGCCAAGATAGCTTCCAGGGGAAGTTTTTAACTGAAGCTTTCTTT.

The chain uses TRBV5-1 and TRBJ1-2; 8 bases align to TRBD1. The trim removed 4 bases at V and 5 bases at J, leaving 13 bases unmatched. Germline-derived CDR1 and CDR2 are SGHRS and YFSETQ. This CDR3 spans 16 amino acids. Written as DNA, the CDR3 is TGCGCCAGCAGCAAATATCTCAGGGGGCAGGGGTATGGCTACACCTTC. Translating gives CASSKYLRGQGYGYTF.

The chain recombines TRBV15 with TRBJ2-7; D might be TRBD1 (5 bases). This CDR3 has 16 amino acids. V lost 0 bases and J 3 bases, leaving 15 bases between the germline ends. Germline values: CDR1 LNHNV, CDR2 YYDKDF (reference sequence). This CDR3 is CATSRDRSGMGYEQYF. Here the CDR3 DNA reads TGTGCCACCAGCAGAGATCGGTCAGGGATGGGCTACGAGCAGTACTTC.

The chain uses TRBV2 and TRBJ2-7, with a tentative D call TRBD2 (6 bases). The CDR3 has 12 amino acids. V was trimmed by 6 bases and J by 3 bases, leaving 9 bases between them. Germline assignment: CDR1 SNHLY and CDR2 FYNNEI. CDR3 sequence (DNA): TGTGCCAGCAGCCCGGGGGTCTACGAGCAGTACTTC. Residues: CASSPGVYEQYF.

For the CDR3, the DNA is TGTGCCACCAGCAGAGATCCAGGGACACCGTCCTACGAGCAGTACTTC. Protein: CATSRDPGTPSYEQYF. V usage is TRBV15 and J usage is TRBJ2-7, with D possibly matching TRBD1 (6 bases). The CDR3 extends over 16 amino acids. In germline, CDR1 is LNHNV, CDR2 YYDKDF (reference sequence). V gave up 0 bases and J gave up 1 base, with 13 bases separating them.

This chain connects TRBV9 to TRBJ2-5; 7 nucleotides match TRBD1. CDR1 is SGDLS, CDR2 YYNGEE, per germline. Trimming at V came to 4 bases and at J to 2 bases, leaving 8 bases not matched to a gene. CDR3 length: 15 amino acids. The DNA of the CDR3 is TGTGCCAGCAGCCGCGGACAGGTCATTCAAGAGACCCAGTACTTC. Translation gives CASSRGQVIQETQYF.

CDR3 sequence (DNA): TGCGCCAGCAGCTTGTTTACTAGCGGGGGGGTGGGGCGAGGAGATACGCAGTATTTT. Amino acid sequence: CASSLFTSGGVGRGDTQYF. V gene TRBV5-1 combines with J gene TRBJ2-3; 13 bases agree with TRBD2. Germline V gene data show CDR1 as SGHRS and CDR2 as YFSETQ. The V and J ends lost 1 base and 5 bases, in that order; junction bases with no gene match: 13. The CDR3 totals 19 residues.

V usage is TRBV5-1 and J usage is TRBJ2-1, with D maybe TRBD2 (7 bases). The V and J ends lost 0 bases and 8 bases respectively, with 18 bases between them. Looked up from germline, CDR1 is SGHRS and CDR2 is YFSETQ. The CDR3 contains 16 residues. The CDR3 nucleotides read TGCGCCAGCAGCTTGGGAAGAGGGGGGGCAGTCGATGAGCAGTTCTTC. Amino acids: CASSLGRGGAVDEQFF.

This clone was found a few times. J is TRBJ2-1 and V is TRBV2; TRBD2 agrees at 10 bases. The V gene end was trimmed by 0 bases and the J gene end by 4 bases; junction bases not matched to a gene: 3. In germline, CDR1 is SNHLY, CDR2 FYNNEI. The CDR3 contains 16 residues. This chain's CDR3 is CASSEALAGGYNEQFF. The DNA of the CDR3 is TGTGCCAGCAGTGAAGCATTAGCGGGGGGTTACAATGAGCAGTTCTTC. The full variable domain, in which reference TRBV2 and TRBJ2-1 provide the parts outside the CDR3, is EPEVTQTPSHQVTQMGQEVILRCVPISNHLYFYWYRQILGQKVEFLVSFYNNEISEKSEIFDDQFSVERPDGSNFTLKIRSTKLEDSAMYFCASSEALAGGYNEQFFGPGTRLTVL.

Remarks on this clone: Additional DNA sequences in this sample encode the identical CDR3. J is TRBJ2-6 and V is TRBV7-8, with D possibly being TRBD2 (7 bases). CDR3 length: 21 residues. The V gene lost 4 bases and the J gene lost 0 bases, with 25 bases spanning the gap. Germline CDR1 reads SGHVS; CDR2 reads FQNEAQ. CDR3 loop: CASSSRWGGPWATSGANVLTF. Written as DNA, the CDR3 is TGTGCCAGCAGCTCTAGGTGGGGGGGGCCCTGGGCAACCTCTGGGGCCAACGTCCTGACTTTC. Complete variable domain (other parts from reference TRBV7-8 and TRBJ2-6): GAGVSQSPRYKVAKRGQDVALRCDPISGHVSLFWYQQALGQGPEFLTYFQNEAQLDKSGLPSDRFFAERPEGSVSTLKIQRTQQEDSAVYLCASSSRWGGPWATSGANVLTFGAGSRLTVL.

The gene calls are TRBV7-9 and TRBJ1-5; 10 nucleotides line up with TRBD1. Looked up from germline, CDR1 is SEHNR and CDR2 is FQNEAQ (reference sequence). The length of the CDR3 is 15 residues. V was clipped by 6 bases and J by 3 bases; unmatched bases: 5. CDR3 coding DNA: TGTGCCAGCAGTACGGGACAGGGGTACAATCAGCCCCAGCATTTT. It codes for CASSTGQGYNQPQHF.

V gene TRBV19 combines with J gene TRBJ1-5; 10 nucleotides align to TRBD1. Germline V gene sequence: CDR1 LNHDA, CDR2 SQIVND (reference sequence). Trimming removed 4 bases from V and 6 bases from J; junction bases left unmatched: 6. The CDR3 extends over 15 amino acids. Here the CDR3 DNA reads TGTGCCAGTAGTACCTCCGGGACAGGGGTTCAGCCCCAGCATTTT. Protein sequence: CASSTSGTGVQPQHF.

The chain employs TRBV7-9 and TRBJ2-2; TRBD2 agrees at 8 bases. From germline, CDR1 is SEHNR and CDR2 FQNEAQ (reference sequence). V shed 2 bases and J 3 bases; nucleotides not matched to a gene: 11. The CDR3 is made up of 18 amino acids. Here the CDR3 reads CASSLSSSEAGDTGELFF. In nucleotides, the CDR3 is TGTGCCAGCAGCTTATCCTCGTCAGAAGCGGGGGACACCGGGGAGCTGTTTTTT. Supplemented by reference TRBV7-9 and TRBJ2-2, the full variable domain reads DTGVSQNPRHKITKRGQNVTFRCDPISEHNRLYWYRQTLGQGPEFLTYFQNEAQLEKSRLLSDRFSAERPKGSFSTLEIQRTEQGDSAMYLCASSLSSSEAGDTGELFFGEGSRLTVL.

This chain joins TRBV9 and TRBJ2-3; D perhaps matches TRBD2 (5 bases). The CDR3 sequence is 15 residues long. CDR1 is SGDLS and CDR2 is YYNGEE in the germline V gene. The V end was cut by 4 bases, the J end by 1 base, with 13 bases between. For the CDR3, the DNA is TGTGCCAGCAGCCGGACTGCCGAACGCACAGATACGCAGTATTTT. Its protein is CASSRTAERTDTQYF.

This chain uses TRBV6-1 with TRBJ2-7; tentatively, D is TRBD2 (5 bases). This CDR3 comprises 15 residues. Germline V gene sequence: CDR1 MNHNS, CDR2 SASEGT. Trimming cost V 2 bases and J 0 bases, with 11 bases left between them. As DNA, the CDR3 is TGTGCCAGCAGTGAACCACTCGGGATCTCCTACGAGCAGTACTTC. Its translation is CASSEPLGISYEQYF.

V usage is TRBV6-5 and J usage is TRBJ1-1; the D gene is possibly TRBD1 (5 bases). V lost 5 bases to trimming and J lost 9 bases, with 16 bases between them. CDR1 and CDR2 (germline): MNHEY, SVGAGI. The CDR3 contains 13 residues. For the CDR3, the DNA is TGTGCCAGCAGTGCCACCCCGGACAAGCAAGCTTTCTTT. Amino acids: CASSATPDKQAFF.

This chain uses TRBV9 with TRBJ2-3, with 11 bases identical to TRBD2. The CDR3 is made up of 18 amino acids. The trim removed 2 bases at V and 4 bases at J, leaving 12 bases unmatched. Per germline, CDR1 SGDLS and CDR2 YYNGEE. The CDR3 coding sequence is TGTGCCAGCAGCGTGGAGAGCCTAGCGGGGGGCCGGGCAGATACGCAGTATTTT. Protein sequence: CASSVESLAGGRADTQYF.